These 11 T cell receptor beta chains came from one sample sequenced in a study of T cells in Graves' hyperthyroidism and ophthalmopathy. Template material for amplifying TCR beta CDR3 regions consisted of RNA transcripts. The HTBI primer set served for first-round RT-PCR of the TCR CDR3. TCRdb reanalysed the multiplex PCR reads using MiXCR and keeps one entry per CDR3 protein. This table holds hundreds of thousands of distinct CDR3 sequences, 24% found once. The sequenced sample was blood. The receptors here all came from a woman in her 30s with Graves' ophthalmopathy.

The chain has TRBV6-2 or TRBV6-3 and TRBJ1-3; 7 positions agree with TRBD1. J was trimmed by 9 bases and V by 5 bases; bases with no gene match: 13. CDR1 MNHEY and CDR2 SVGEGT come from the germline V gene. The CDR3 contains 15 residues. Here the CDR3 reads CASSPAGTATVTIYF. The CDR3 nucleotides read TGTGCCAGCAGTCCGGCCGGGACAGCGACCGTCACCATATATTTT.

This clonotype was counted many times. CDR3 DNA: TGTGCCTGGAGGGGCACCGGGGAGCTGTTTTTT. It specifies CAWRGTGELFF. The V call is TRBV30, the J call TRBJ2-2; no clear D gene. The CDR3 consists of 11 residues. V lost 3 bases, J lost 4 bases, and 3 bases lay in between. The germline V gene has CDR1 GTSNPN and CDR2 SVGIG (reference sequence).

The chain couples TRBV5-1 to TRBJ2-2, with TRBD2 matching 12 bases. Germline assignment: CDR1 SGHRS and CDR2 YFSETQ. Trimming at V came to 3 bases and at J to 0 bases, leaving 15 bases not matched to a gene. The CDR3 is made up of 21 amino acids. In DNA, the CDR3 is TGCGCCAGCAGCTACTTGGACAGCGGACTAGCGGGAAAAACGAACACCGGGGAGCTGTTTTTT. Its translation: CASSYLDSGLAGKTNTGELFF.

This clonotype was found many times. V gene TRBV7-2 combines with J gene TRBJ2-5, with D unclear. Deletions cut 1 base from V and 5 bases from J, with 8 bases between. The CDR3 is 13 amino acids. Germline V gene lookup returns CDR1 SGHTA and CDR2 FQGNSA. The CDR3 reads CASSLGVGETQYF. The CDR3 bases are TGTGCCAGCAGCTTAGGAGTCGGGGAGACCCAGTACTTC. The complete variable domain, with remaining parts taken from reference TRBV7-2 and TRBJ2-5, reads GAGVSQSPSNKVTEKGKDVELRCDPISGHTALYWYRQSLGQGLEFLIYFQGNSAPDKSGLPSDRFSAERTGGSVSTLTIQRTQQEDSAVYLCASSLGVGETQYFGPGTRLLVL.

This clonotype was counted many times. The chain uses TRBV15 and TRBJ1-1; 8 bases line up with TRBD1. Germline CDR1 reads LNHNV; CDR2 reads YYDKDF (reference sequence). This CDR3 is 18 amino acids long. V shed 5 bases and J 3 bases; nucleotides not matched to a gene: 17. The CDR3: CATSPRTGSVRVDTEAFF. DNA for the CDR3: TGTGCCACCAGCCCCCGGACAGGGTCTGTTAGGGTGGACACTGAAGCTTTCTTT.

The CDR3 sequence: CSAPDGYAGGLYEQYF. CDR3 bases: TGCAGTGCTCCCGACGGCTATGCGGGCGGCCTCTACGAGCAGTACTTC. J is TRBJ2-7 and V is TRBV20-1, with a tentative D call TRBD2 (5 bases). There are 16 residues in the CDR3. Looked up from germline, CDR1 is DFQATT and CDR2 is SNEGSKA (reference sequence). V lost 5 bases and J 3 bases, leaving 23 bases between the germline ends.

This clonotype came up many times. The chain couples TRBV19 to TRBJ2-2; tentatively, D is TRBD2 (5 bases). Germline CDR1 and CDR2: LNHDA and SQIVND (reference sequence). This CDR3 spans 18 amino acids. Trimming left V 4 bases short and J 1 base short, with 19 bases between. Here the CDR3 reads CASSTSLAAGLNTGELFF. The DNA of the CDR3 is TGTGCCAGTAGTACGTCGTTGGCGGCGGGTCTGAACACCGGGGAGCTGTTTTTT.

This clonotype was counted many times. The V and J genes are TRBV15 and TRBJ1-2; possible D gene TRBD1, 5 bases. CDR1 is LNHNV, CDR2 YYDKDF, per germline (reference sequence). The CDR3 is 14 amino acids. V lost 1 base, J lost 3 bases, and 9 bases lay in between. CDR3 in amino acids: CATSRGLGDYGYTF. For the CDR3, the DNA is TGTGCCACCAGCAGAGGATTAGGGGACTATGGCTACACCTTC.

The chain carries TRBV4-1 and TRBJ1-1; tentatively, D is TRBD1 (6 bases). Trimming shortened V by 2 bases and J by 4 bases, and 14 bases separated the two germline ends. Germline CDR1 reads MGHRA; CDR2 reads YSYEKL. This CDR3 region has 15 residues. The CDR3 protein is CASSQNRVFGTEAFF. The CDR3 DNA is TGCGCCAGCAGCCAAAACAGGGTTTTCGGCACTGAAGCTTTCTTT.

A note on this clonotype: A much larger clone lies one base from this, so it may be a read error. This chain uses TRBV5-1 with TRBJ1-1; maybe TRBD1 (6 bases). The CDR3 loop spans 15 amino acids. Germline V gene lookup returns CDR1 SGHRS and CDR2 YFSETQ. Trimming took off 2 bases at V and 7 bases at J, with 18 bases between the two ends. CDR3 DNA: TGCGCCAGCAGCTTACCGACAGGATCGGCAGTTGAAGCTTTCTTT. This gives the protein CASSLPTGSAVEAFF.

This clonotype was seen ten or more times. V and J are TRBV30 and TRBJ2-5; tentative D call: TRBD1 (5 bases). This CDR3 is built from 14 residues. The germline V gene has CDR1 GTSNPN and CDR2 SVGIG (reference sequence). Trimming removed 1 base at V and 5 bases at J, with 14 bases between. DNA for the CDR3: TGTGCCTGGAGTGCCCTCGGTGGGGCGGAGACCCAGTACTTC. It codes for CAWSALGGAETQYF.